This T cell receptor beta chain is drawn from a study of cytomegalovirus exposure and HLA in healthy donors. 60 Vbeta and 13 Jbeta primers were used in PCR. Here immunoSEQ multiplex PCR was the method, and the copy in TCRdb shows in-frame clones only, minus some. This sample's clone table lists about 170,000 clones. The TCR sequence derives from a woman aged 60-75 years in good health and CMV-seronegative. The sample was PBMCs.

The CDR3 is CASSVGARITDTQYF. The CDR3 DNA sequence: TGTGCCAGCAGCGTTGGGGCTAGGATCACAGATACGCAGTATTTT. The chain links TRBV9 to TRBJ2-3; tentatively, D is TRBD1 (5 bases). Germline V gives CDR1 SGDLS, CDR2 YYNGEE. Trimming removed 2 bases from V and 2 bases from J, with 12 bases in between. The CDR3 extends over 15 amino acids.